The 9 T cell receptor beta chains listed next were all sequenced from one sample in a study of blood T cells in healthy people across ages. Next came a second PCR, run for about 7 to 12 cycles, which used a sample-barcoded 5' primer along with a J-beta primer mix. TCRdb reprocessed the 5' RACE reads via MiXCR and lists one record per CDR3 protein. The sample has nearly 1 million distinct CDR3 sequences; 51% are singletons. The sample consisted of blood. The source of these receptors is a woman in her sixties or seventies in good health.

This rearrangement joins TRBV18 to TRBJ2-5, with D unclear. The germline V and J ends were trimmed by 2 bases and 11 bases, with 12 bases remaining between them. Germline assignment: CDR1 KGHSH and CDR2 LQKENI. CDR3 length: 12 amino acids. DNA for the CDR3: TGTGCCAGCTCACCATCAGGCTTGGCGCAGTACTTC. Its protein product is CASSPSGLAQYF.

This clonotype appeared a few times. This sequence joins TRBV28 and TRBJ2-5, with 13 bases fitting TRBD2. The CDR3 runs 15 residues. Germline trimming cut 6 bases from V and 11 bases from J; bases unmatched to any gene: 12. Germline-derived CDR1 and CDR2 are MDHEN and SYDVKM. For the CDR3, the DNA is TGTGCCAGCAGGACCGTACTAGCGGGAGGGCTGGAGCAGTACTTC. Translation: CASRTVLAGGLEQYF.

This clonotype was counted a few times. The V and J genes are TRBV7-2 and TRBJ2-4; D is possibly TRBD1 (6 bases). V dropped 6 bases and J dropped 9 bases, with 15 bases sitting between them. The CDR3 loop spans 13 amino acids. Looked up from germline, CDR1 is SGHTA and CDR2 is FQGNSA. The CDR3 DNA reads TGTGCCAGCAGTCCCAGGGGAATTAGCATTCAGTACTTC. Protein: CASSPRGISIQYF.

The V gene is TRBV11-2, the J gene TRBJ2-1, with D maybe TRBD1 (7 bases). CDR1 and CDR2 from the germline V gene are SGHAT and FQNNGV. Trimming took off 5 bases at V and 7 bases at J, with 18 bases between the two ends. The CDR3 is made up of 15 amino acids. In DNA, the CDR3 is TGTGCCAGCAGCCGTCAGGGGGGACTGAGGAATGAGCAGTTCTTC. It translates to CASSRQGGLRNEQFF.

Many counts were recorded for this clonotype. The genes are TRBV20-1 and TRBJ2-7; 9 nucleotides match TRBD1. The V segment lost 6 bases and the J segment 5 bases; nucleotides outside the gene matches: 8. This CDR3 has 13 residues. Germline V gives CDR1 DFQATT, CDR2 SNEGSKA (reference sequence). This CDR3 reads CSAGDRVQDEQYF. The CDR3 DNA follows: TGCAGTGCGGGGGACAGGGTCCAGGACGAGCAGTACTTC.

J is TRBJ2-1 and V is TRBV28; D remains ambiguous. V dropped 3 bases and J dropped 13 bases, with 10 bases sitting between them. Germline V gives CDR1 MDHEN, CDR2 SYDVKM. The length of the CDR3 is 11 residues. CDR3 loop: CASSLAYVQFF. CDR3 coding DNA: TGTGCCAGCAGTTTGGCCTACGTTCAGTTCTTC.

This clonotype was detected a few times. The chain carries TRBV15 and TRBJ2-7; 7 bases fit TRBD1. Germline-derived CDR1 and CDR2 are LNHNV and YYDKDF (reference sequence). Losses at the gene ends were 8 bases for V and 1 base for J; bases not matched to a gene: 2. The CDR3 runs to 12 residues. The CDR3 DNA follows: TGTGCCACCGGGGACAGTTCCTACGAGCAGTACTTC. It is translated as CATGDSSYEQYF.

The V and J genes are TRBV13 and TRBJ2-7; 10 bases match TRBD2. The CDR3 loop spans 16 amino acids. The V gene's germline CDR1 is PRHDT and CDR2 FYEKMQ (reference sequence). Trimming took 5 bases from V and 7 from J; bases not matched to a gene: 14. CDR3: CASSPYPSGSGNEQYF. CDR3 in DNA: TGTGCCAGCAGCCCCTACCCTAGCGGGAGTGGAAATGAGCAGTACTTC.

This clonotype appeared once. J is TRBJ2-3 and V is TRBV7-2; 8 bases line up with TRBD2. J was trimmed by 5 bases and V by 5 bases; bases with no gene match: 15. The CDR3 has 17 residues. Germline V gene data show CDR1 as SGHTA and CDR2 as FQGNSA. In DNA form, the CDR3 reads TGTGCCAGCAGCCTCTTGGGTAGCGGGATAAGAAGAGATACGCAGTATTTT. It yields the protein CASSLLGSGIRRDTQYF.